This is a list of T cell receptor beta chains from one sample in a study of OX40 agonist ivuxolimab in advanced cancers. Clones were sequenced by immunoSEQ multiplex PCR, and TCRdb holds only the in-frame ones, with some missing. The sample lists about 51,000 clones, roughly 84% occurring once. The specimen comprised CD4+ or CD8+ T cells sorted from blood, sampled in a trial of the OX40 agonist ivuxolimab. The receptors were sampled from an adult with an advanced solid tumor such as melanoma, head and neck, liver or kidney cancer. CDR3s include the opening cysteine and the closing phenylalanine or tryptophan. D genes are given only for firm matches. Rows give clone size only sometimes, using once, few, many, or a class for an expanded clone.

j_call: TRBJ1-1; d_call: NA; clone_size: NA; v_call: TRBV20-1; cdr3_nt: TGCAGTGCTCTTATGAACACTGAAGCTTTCTTT; cdr3_aa: CSALMNTEAFF
j_call: TRBJ2-2; d_call: NA; clone_size: NA; v_call: TRBV2; cdr3_nt: TGTGCCAGCAAAGACAGGCGGCCGAAAACCGGGGAGCTGTTTTTT; cdr3_aa: CASKDRRPKTGELFF
j_call: TRBJ1-4; d_call: NA; clone_size: few; v_call: TRBV7-8; cdr3_nt: TGTGCCAGCAGCTTAGAGACAACTAATGAAAAACTGTTTTTT; cdr3_aa: CASSLETTNEKLFF
j_call: TRBJ1-2; d_call: NA; clone_size: NA; v_call: TRBV4-1; cdr3_nt: TGCGCCAGCAGCCAAGACGGAAGTTATGGCTACACCTTC; cdr3_aa: CASSQDGSYGYTF
j_call: TRBJ2-2; d_call: NA; clone_size: NA; v_call: TRBV15; cdr3_nt: TGTGCCACCAGCAGAGACCGGATTAGCAGCCCCGGGGAGCTGTTTTTT; cdr3_aa: CATSRDRISSPGELFF
j_call: TRBJ2-2; d_call: NA; clone_size: NA; v_call: TRBV9; cdr3_nt: TGTGCCAGCAGGCCAGGGCCCGCGGGCACCGGGGAGCTGTTTTTT; cdr3_aa: CASRPGPAGTGELFF
j_call: TRBJ2-7; d_call: TRBD1; clone_size: many; v_call: TRBV28; cdr3_nt: TGTGCCAGCAGTTGGGGGGACAGGGCCTACGAGCAGTACTTC; cdr3_aa: CASSWGDRAYEQYF
j_call: TRBJ1-2; d_call: NA; clone_size: NA; v_call: TRBV2; cdr3_nt: TGTGCCATCTCCGCTGGCCCTAACTATGGCTACACCTTC; cdr3_aa: CAISAGPNYGYTF
j_call: TRBJ2-6; d_call: TRBD2; clone_size: NA; v_call: TRBV5-5; cdr3_nt: TGTGCCAGCAGCTTGGTCCCCCAGCGGGGGGTAGGTGGGGCCAACGTCCTGACTTTC; cdr3_aa: CASSLVPQRGVGGANVLTF
j_call: TRBJ1-2; d_call: NA; clone_size: NA; v_call: TRBV2; cdr3_nt: TGTGCCAGCAGCGACGGACAGAGAATATTCAACTATGGCTACACCTTC; cdr3_aa: CASSDGQRIFNYGYTF
j_call: TRBJ2-1; d_call: TRBD2; clone_size: medium-sized; v_call: TRBV2; cdr3_nt: TGTGCCAGCAGTGTAAGTAGCGGGTCCTACAATGAGCAGTTCTTC; cdr3_aa: CASSVSSGSYNEQFF
j_call: TRBJ1-4; d_call: TRBD1; clone_size: NA; v_call: TRBV5-1; cdr3_nt: TGCGCCAGCAGCCCCAGGGGGTCAACTAATGAAAAACTGTTTTTT; cdr3_aa: CASSPRGSTNEKLFF
j_call: TRBJ2-3; d_call: NA; clone_size: NA; v_call: TRBV9; cdr3_nt: TGTGCCAGCAGCGCTGCTACTACTAGCACAGATACGCAGTATTTT; cdr3_aa: CASSAATTSTDTQYF
j_call: TRBJ1-1; d_call: NA; clone_size: NA; v_call: TRBV6-5; cdr3_nt: TGTGCCAGCAGTCCTCGCCTCCTGGTGAACACTGAAGCTTTCTTT; cdr3_aa: CASSPRLLVNTEAFF
j_call: TRBJ2-5; d_call: NA; clone_size: NA; v_call: TRBV4-2; cdr3_nt: TGTGCCAGCAGCCAAGTGGGCGGGCGGGGAGGGACCCAGTACTTC; cdr3_aa: CASSQVGGRGGTQYF
j_call: TRBJ1-2; d_call: TRBD1; clone_size: NA; v_call: TRBV6-5; cdr3_nt: TGTGCCAGCAGTTCCACGGGACAGGGGCTCTATGGCTACACCTTC; cdr3_aa: CASSSTGQGLYGYTF
j_call: TRBJ2-3; d_call: NA; clone_size: once; v_call: TRBV7-2; cdr3_nt: TGTGCCAGCAGCTTAGCCGGGAAAAGCACAGATACGCAGTATTTT; cdr3_aa: CASSLAGKSTDTQYF
j_call: TRBJ2-5; d_call: NA; clone_size: few; v_call: TRBV9; cdr3_nt: TGTGCCAGCAGCGTAGCCGGCGAAGAGACCCAGTACTTC; cdr3_aa: CASSVAGEETQYF
j_call: TRBJ1-5; d_call: NA; clone_size: NA; v_call: TRBV6-6; cdr3_nt: TGTGCCAGCAGCTACCTCGGGGGGGGGTCCAATCAGCCCCAGCATTTT; cdr3_aa: CASSYLGGGSNQPQHF
j_call: TRBJ2-5; d_call: NA; clone_size: NA; v_call: TRBV18; cdr3_nt: TGTGCCAGCTCATCTCAACACGGGGGCCAAGAGACCCAGTACTTC; cdr3_aa: CASSSQHGGQETQYF
j_call: TRBJ2-7; d_call: NA; clone_size: few; v_call: TRBV5-5; cdr3_nt: TGTGCCAGCAGCTCGGGTGGCGGCATCTCCTACGAGCAGTACTTC; cdr3_aa: CASSSGGGISYEQYF
j_call: TRBJ2-5; d_call: TRBD2; clone_size: once; v_call: TRBV5-4; cdr3_nt: TGTGCCAGCAGCCGTAGCGGGGGGGAGAAAGAGACCCAGTACTTC; cdr3_aa: CASSRSGGEKETQYF
j_call: TRBJ1-1; d_call: NA; clone_size: NA; v_call: TRBV11-1; cdr3_nt: TGTGCCAGCAAAATTGATTACGACACTGAAGCTTTCTTT; cdr3_aa: CASKIDYDTEAFF
j_call: TRBJ2-2; d_call: TRBD2; clone_size: NA; v_call: TRBV7-2; cdr3_nt: TGTGCCAGCAGCCCTGGGACTAGCAGCGACACCGGGGAGCTGTTTTTT; cdr3_aa: CASSPGTSSDTGELFF
j_call: TRBJ2-3; d_call: TRBD2; clone_size: NA; v_call: TRBV6-1; cdr3_nt: TGTGCCAGCAGTGGGACTAGCGGGGGGGTGGGCACAGATACGCAGTATTTT; cdr3_aa: CASSGTSGGVGTDTQYF
j_call: TRBJ2-1; d_call: NA; clone_size: once; v_call: TRBV28; cdr3_nt: TGTGCCAGCAGTCTACAGAAGGGAGTGGCGGGACAGTTCTTC; cdr3_aa: CASSLQKGVAGQFF
j_call: TRBJ2-1; d_call: NA; clone_size: NA; v_call: TRBV7-6; cdr3_nt: TGTGCCAGCAGCTTAGGACTATCCCCGGGCGAGCAGTTCTTC; cdr3_aa: CASSLGLSPGEQFF
j_call: TRBJ1-1; d_call: TRBD1; clone_size: once; v_call: TRBV5-1; cdr3_nt: TGCGCCAGCAGCAAGGGACAGGGTAACACTGAAGCTTTCTTT; cdr3_aa: CASSKGQGNTEAFF
j_call: TRBJ1-1; d_call: NA; clone_size: NA; v_call: TRBV7-2; cdr3_nt: TGTGCCAGCAGCTTAGTAGGGTACGGCGCACAAGCTTTCTTT; cdr3_aa: CASSLVGYGAQAFF
j_call: TRBJ2-7; d_call: TRBD1; clone_size: NA; v_call: TRBV19; cdr3_nt: TGTGCCAGTAGTCCTGGACAGGGACCCTACGAGCAGTACTTC; cdr3_aa: CASSPGQGPYEQYF
j_call: TRBJ2-5; d_call: NA; clone_size: NA; v_call: TRBV11-1; cdr3_nt: TGTGCCAGCAGCAAACCGGGGGAGACCCAGTACTTC; cdr3_aa: CASSKPGETQYF
j_call: TRBJ2-1; d_call: TRBD2; clone_size: NA; v_call: TRBV5-1; cdr3_nt: TGCGCCAGCAGCTTGGGTAGCGGGGCCGCAGGTGAGCAGTTCTTC; cdr3_aa: CASSLGSGAAGEQFF
j_call: TRBJ2-5; d_call: TRBD2; clone_size: NA; v_call: TRBV12-5; cdr3_nt: TGTGCTAGTGGTTTTGGTAGCGGGGGAGAGACCCAGTACTTC; cdr3_aa: CASGFGSGGETQYF
j_call: TRBJ2-1; d_call: NA; clone_size: NA; v_call: TRBV11-3; cdr3_nt: TGTGCCAGCAGCTTAGGGTTATCTTCCTACAATGAGCAGTTCTTC; cdr3_aa: CASSLGLSSYNEQFF
j_call: TRBJ1-5; d_call: TRBD1; clone_size: NA; v_call: TRBV23-1; cdr3_nt: TGCGCCAGCAGTCAATCTTGGGACAGGGGAGCCAGCAATCAGCCCCAGCATTTT; cdr3_aa: CASSQSWDRGASNQPQHF
j_call: TRBJ2-4; d_call: NA; clone_size: NA; v_call: TRBV5-1; cdr3_nt: TGCGCCAGCAGCAGGCGGGACAGCACAGGGGCCGGAAACATTCAGTACTTC; cdr3_aa: CASSRRDSTGAGNIQYF
j_call: TRBJ2-3; d_call: NA; clone_size: NA; v_call: TRBV6-6; cdr3_nt: TGTGCCAGCAGGGGAATAGGGCCCACAGATACGCAGTATTTT; cdr3_aa: CASRGIGPTDTQYF
j_call: TRBJ1-2; d_call: TRBD1; clone_size: few; v_call: TRBV5-6; cdr3_nt: TGTGCCAGCAGCTTAGGACAGGGAGGCTATGGCTACACCTTC; cdr3_aa: CASSLGQGGYGYTF
j_call: TRBJ2-1; d_call: TRBD1; clone_size: NA; v_call: TRBV25-1; cdr3_nt: TGTGCCAGCAGCGACAGGGGGGGGGCACGGCATGAGCAGTTCTTC; cdr3_aa: CASSDRGGARHEQFF
j_call: TRBJ2-1; d_call: TRBD2; clone_size: NA; v_call: TRBV14; cdr3_nt: TGTGCCAGCAGCCAACACGGGGGGGGGACCCTCAGTGAGCAGTTCTTC; cdr3_aa: CASSQHGGGTLSEQFF